This TCR beta chain stems from a study of blood T cell repertoires in COVID-19. This clone was recorded only once. Germline CDR1 SGDLS, CDR2 YYNGEE. This CDR3 is 16 amino acids long. Trimming removed 0 bases at V and 0 bases at J, with 10 bases between. The repertoire was sequenced with immunoSEQ multiplex PCR; TCRdb's copy has only in-frame clones and lacks some. The data hold about 140,000 clones, with approximately 80% observed a single time. This receptor was taken from a woman aged 40 to 50 who had recovered from COVID-19. The sequenced sample was PBMCs or T cells enriched from blood (not recorded which). V gene TRBV9 combines with J gene TRBJ2-1, with D maybe TRBD2 (5 bases). The CDR3 bases are TGTGCCAGCAGCGTAGGTAAAGGGAGCTCCTACAATGAGCAGTTCTTC. Protein product: CASSVGKGSSYNEQFF.